In this sample, the clone carrying this T cell receptor beta chain turned up once. The sample belongs to a study of blood T cell repertoires in COVID-19. Study background: Sites across the United States, Italy and Spain contributed samples from acute and convalescent COVID-19. T cells, B-cell-depleted T cells, or PBMCs supplied cDNA or gDNA.

As originally analysed: For nucleated cells, counts were estimated from reference gene primer amplification. Assay used: immunoSEQ multiplex PCR; TCRdb lists only in-frame clones, some missing. V and J calls and clone size are copied from that table; D and trimming were computed from the DNA. This sample has 24,000 or so clones, with approximately 86% found just once. This sequence was found in a human donor with acute or convalescent COVID-19. The donor label of this sample is uncertain. The sample consisted of peripheral blood.

The CDR3 protein is CASTPTSTGELFF. In nucleotides, the CDR3 is TGTGCCTCAACCCCAACATCCACCGGGGAGCTGTTTTTT. The rearrangement uses TRBV7-9 and TRBJ2-2; D call uncertain. The CDR3 has 13 residues. V was clipped by 11 bases and J by 4 bases, with 14 bases between them. Per germline, CDR1 SEHNR and CDR2 FQNEAQ (reference sequence). The complete variable domain, with remaining parts taken from reference TRBV7-9 and TRBJ2-2, reads DTGVSQNPRHKITKRGQNVTFRCDPISEHNRLYWYRQTLGQGPEFLTYFQNEAQLEKSRLLSDRFSAERPKGSFSTLEIQRTEQGDSAMYLCASTPTSTGELFFGEGSRLTVL.